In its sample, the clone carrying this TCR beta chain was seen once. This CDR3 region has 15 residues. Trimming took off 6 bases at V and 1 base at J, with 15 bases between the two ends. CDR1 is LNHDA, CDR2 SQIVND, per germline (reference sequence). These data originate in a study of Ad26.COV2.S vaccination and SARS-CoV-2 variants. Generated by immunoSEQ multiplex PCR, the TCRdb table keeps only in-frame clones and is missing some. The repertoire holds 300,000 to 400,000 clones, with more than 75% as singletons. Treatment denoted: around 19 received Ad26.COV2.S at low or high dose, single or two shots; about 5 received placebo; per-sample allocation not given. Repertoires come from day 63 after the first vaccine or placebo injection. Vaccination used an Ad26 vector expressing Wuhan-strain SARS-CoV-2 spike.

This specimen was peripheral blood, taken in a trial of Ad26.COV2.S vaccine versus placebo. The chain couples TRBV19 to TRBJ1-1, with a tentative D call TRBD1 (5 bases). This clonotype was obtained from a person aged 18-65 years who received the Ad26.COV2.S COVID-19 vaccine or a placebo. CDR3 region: CASREEGPPNTEAFF. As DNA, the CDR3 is TGTGCCAGTAGGGAGGAGGGGCCCCCGAACACTGAAGCTTTCTTT.